The 26 T cell receptor beta chains below were found in one sample sequenced in a study of human T cells and chemical hapten exposure. Documented time point: patch test 2, 6 weeks after DPC sensitization. Sample treatment: therapeutic diphenylcyclopropenone sensitization with weekly scalp DPC. TCRdb re-derived calls from the RACE reads in MiXCR, one entry per CDR3 protein. The sample has tens of thousands of distinct CDR3 sequences, about a tenth seen once. The material sequenced was whole blood, taken in connection with sensitization to the hapten diphenylcyclopropenone (DPC). The receptor source for this set is a woman aged 45-60 years with alopecia areata. Some clones in this sample may be carry-over from other donors' samples.

This clonotype was detected ten times or more. The chain joins TRBV5-4 to TRBJ1-5; tentative D call: TRBD1 (5 bases). This CDR3 comprises 12 residues. CDR1 is SGHNT, CDR2 YYREEE, per germline (reference sequence). The V and J ends lost 5 bases and 6 bases respectively, with 9 bases between them. The DNA for the CDR3 is TGTGCCAGCAGTCGTAGGGGTCAGCCCCAGCATTTT. This sequence encodes CASSRRGQPQHF.

This chain uses TRBV20-1 with TRBJ2-5; 13 nucleotides line up with TRBD2. Germline V gene sequence: CDR1 DFQATT, CDR2 SNEGSKA (reference sequence). The CDR3 sequence is 15 residues long. The V segment lost 3 bases and the J segment 4 bases; nucleotides outside the gene matches: 5. CDR3 DNA sequence: TGCAGTGCTAGGACTAGCGGGAGGACACGAGAGACCCAGTACTTC. Its translation is CSARTSGRTRETQYF.

This clonotype was picked up many times. The chain uses TRBV20-1 and TRBJ1-1, with D unclear. The CDR3 sequence is 15 residues long. Germline CDR1 reads DFQATT; CDR2 reads SNEGSKA (reference sequence). Trimming took off 2 bases at V and 6 bases at J, with 19 bases between the two ends. The chain's CDR3 is CSARKKGRFSSEAFF. The CDR3, as DNA: TGCAGTGCTAGAAAGAAGGGCAGGTTTAGTTCTGAAGCTTTCTTT.

This clonotype has at least ten counts. This chain joins TRBV29-1 and TRBJ1-1; D remains ambiguous. CDR3 length equals 13 residues. V was shortened by 3 bases and J by 1 base, with 9 bases between the two germline ends. Germline CDR1 reads SQVTM; CDR2 reads ANQGSEA. CDR3 coding DNA: TGCAGCGTTGATCAGGAGTGGAACACTGAAGCTTTCTTT. Amino acid sequence: CSVDQEWNTEAFF.

This clonotype was seen at least ten times. The chain employs TRBV4-1 and TRBJ2-1; 8 positions match TRBD2. Germline V gene data show CDR1 as MGHRA and CDR2 as YSYEKL. V lost 1 base, J lost 9 bases, and 2 bases stayed unmatched. The CDR3 is made up of 13 amino acids. In DNA, the CDR3 is TGCGCCAGCAGCCAAGTAGCGGGGAGTGAGCAGTTCTTC. As protein: CASSQVAGSEQFF.

This clonotype was observed many times. The gene calls are TRBV20-1 and TRBJ1-2; D is uncertain. The CDR3 spans 12 residues. Trimming removed 6 bases from V and 7 bases from J, with 15 bases in between. Looked up from germline, CDR1 is DFQATT and CDR2 is SNEGSKA (reference sequence). CDR3 protein: CSAQLGDSGYTF. The CDR3 DNA reads TGCAGTGCCCAGCTCGGTGACTCTGGCTACACCTTC.

This clonotype was found many times. This chain connects TRBV6-6 to TRBJ2-5; D remains ambiguous. The CDR3 is 14 amino acids. V lost 3 bases, J lost 4 bases, and 12 bases lay in between. Germline lookup yields CDR1 MNHNY and CDR2 SVGAGI (reference sequence). The CDR3 reads CASSYEVVRETQYF. CDR3 nucleotides: TGTGCCAGCAGTTATGAGGTGGTTCGAGAGACCCAGTACTTC.

This clonotype has just a few counts. The V gene is TRBV13, the J gene TRBJ1-3, with 8 positions matching TRBD1. CDR1 PRHDT and CDR2 FYEKMQ come from the germline V gene (reference sequence). The CDR3 totals 17 residues. V lost 4 bases, J lost 2 bases, and 10 bases stayed unmatched. CDR3 sequence reads: CASSSTDRGHPGNTIYF. The CDR3 DNA sequence: TGTGCCAGCAGCTCCACTGACAGGGGACACCCTGGAAACACCATATATTTT.

This clonotype came up a few times. The chain recombines TRBV6-5 with TRBJ2-1, with D perhaps matching TRBD1 (5 bases). In germline, CDR1 is MNHEY, CDR2 SVGAGI. V lost 0 bases, J lost 9 bases, and 21 bases lay in between. This CDR3 is built from 17 residues. The DNA for the CDR3 is TGTGCCAGCAGTTACTCGAGCATACAGGTTTCTGGTGGTGAGCAGTTCTTC. Translated, it gives CASSYSSIQVSGGEQFF.

This clonotype was counted at least ten times. The chain combines TRBV18 with TRBJ2-1; 10 positions agree with TRBD2. The CDR3 sequence is 17 residues long. V lost 3 bases, J lost 4 bases, and 9 bases stayed unmatched. Germline V CDR1 and CDR2: KGHSH, LQKENI. The CDR3 loop reads CASSPTTGTSVYNEQFF. CDR3 nucleotide sequence: TGTGCCAGCTCACCCACAACCGGGACTAGCGTTTACAATGAGCAGTTCTTC.

The chain carries TRBV12-3 or TRBV12-4 and TRBJ2-1, with 12 bases fitting TRBD2. The V and J ends lost 5 bases and 5 bases, in that order; junction bases with no gene match: 16. The CDR3 is 19 residues long. This CDR3 reads CASSRSGLAGGGLNNEQFF. The CDR3, as DNA: TGTGCCAGCAGTAGGTCGGGTCTAGCGGGAGGGGGGTTAAACAATGAGCAGTTCTTC.

The rearrangement links TRBV20-1 to TRBJ1-4, with no clear D. CDR3 length equals 12 residues. Trimming removed 1 base from V and 16 bases from J, with 16 bases in between. In germline, CDR1 is DFQATT, CDR2 SNEGSKA (reference sequence). The CDR3 DNA follows: TGCAGTGCTAGAGGCCCGGACCAGGAACGGTTTTTT. Its protein product is CSARGPDQERFF.

This sequence joins TRBV9 and TRBJ2-1; D gene unclear. The CDR3 spans 15 residues. Trimming took off 4 bases at V and 4 bases at J, with 15 bases between the two ends. CDR1 SGDLS and CDR2 YYNGEE come from the germline V gene. This chain's CDR3 is CASSLRAQTYNEQFF. The CDR3 coding sequence is TGTGCCAGCAGCCTTCGAGCGCAAACATACAATGAGCAGTTCTTC.

This clonotype was counted only a few times. V is TRBV9 and J is TRBJ1-4, with TRBD1 matching 8 bases. Germline-derived CDR1 and CDR2 are SGDLS and YYNGEE. The V and J ends lost 3 bases and 7 bases, in that order; junction bases with no gene match: 5. The CDR3 totals 14 residues. The CDR3 DNA reads TGTGCCAGCAGCGCATCAGGGGGCAGTGAAAAACTGTTTTTT. As protein: CASSASGGSEKLFF.

This clonotype has a handful of counts. The chain couples TRBV20-1 to TRBJ2-7; 7 bases agree with TRBD1. There are 14 residues in the CDR3. CDR1 DFQATT and CDR2 SNEGSKA come from the germline V gene (reference sequence). V lost 2 bases to trimming and J lost 2 bases; unmatched junction nucleotides: 6. The CDR3 sequence is CSARKTGLTYEQYF. CDR3 DNA: TGCAGTGCTAGAAAGACAGGGCTTACCTACGAGCAGTACTTC.

CDR3 nucleotides: TGTGCCAGCAGTTCCCCAGCCTCCTACGAGCAGTACTTC. Its translation: CASSSPASYEQYF. The gene calls are TRBV6-5 and TRBJ2-7; D remains unclear. Trimming shortened V by 4 bases and J by 0 bases, and 7 bases separated the two germline ends. The CDR3 runs to 13 residues. Germline assignment: CDR1 MNHEY and CDR2 SVGAGI.

This clonotype has at least ten counts. This chain uses TRBV11-1 with TRBJ1-1; TRBD1 agrees at 8 bases. In germline, CDR1 is SGHAT, CDR2 FQDESV (reference sequence). This CDR3 is built from 16 residues. Trimming removed 4 bases from V and 0 bases from J; junction bases left unmatched: 7. The DNA of the CDR3 is TGTGCCAGCAGCTCCGGACAGGGTCAGATGAACACTGAAGCTTTCTTT. The encoded protein is CASSSGQGQMNTEAFF. Full variable domain (outside the CDR3, taken from reference TRBV11-1 and TRBJ1-1): EAEVAQSPRYKITEKSQAVAFWCDPISGHATLYWYRQILGQGPELLVQFQDESVVDDSQLPKDRFSAERLKGVDSTLKIQPAELGDSAMYLCASSSGQGQMNTEAFFGQGTRLTVV.

Many counts were recorded for this clonotype. The CDR3 DNA reads as TGCGCCAGCAGCCCCCACAGCCTCAGCGGGGCTAACACCGGGGAGCTGTTTTTT. As protein: CASSPHSLSGANTGELFF. This chain connects TRBV5-1 to TRBJ2-2; 7 bases fit TRBD2. This CDR3 has 18 residues. Germline V gene lookup returns CDR1 SGHRS and CDR2 YFSETQ. The ends lost 4 bases at V and 2 bases at J; junction bases unmatched: 14.

This clonotype turned up a few times. An end of the junction differs from the germline gene, which may be a read error. The chain carries TRBV5-4 and TRBJ2-2; 9 bases match TRBD1. CDR3 size: 14 residues. The germline V gene has CDR1 SGHNT and CDR2 YYREEE (reference sequence). The CDR3 nucleotides are TGTGCCAGCAGCTTGGCCGGTCACGGGACAGGGATAGTCTTT. It is translated as CASSLAGHGTGIVF.

Ten or more counts support this clonotype. This chain joins TRBV29-1 and TRBJ2-1; possibly TRBD2 for D (5 bases). The length of the CDR3 is 11 residues. Germline V gene sequence: CDR1 SQVTM, CDR2 ANQGSEA. V gave up 2 bases and J gave up 8 bases, with 7 bases separating them. Written as DNA, the CDR3 is TGCAGCGTTGAAACGGAGGATGAGCAGTTCTTC. Translation gives CSVETEDEQFF.

The sample holds a few counts of this clonotype. The chain combines TRBV29-1 with TRBJ1-1; weak D call: TRBD1 (5 bases). Germline values: CDR1 SQVTM, CDR2 ANQGSEA. V was clipped by 7 bases and J by 2 bases, with 17 bases between them. The CDR3 extends over 14 amino acids. The CDR3 region is CSAGGQGSNTEAFF. The DNA of the CDR3 is TGCAGCGCCGGAGGGCAGGGAAGTAACACTGAAGCTTTCTTT. The variable domain in full, with the rest retrieved from reference TRBV29-1 and TRBJ1-1, is SAVISQKPSRDICQRGTSLTIQCQVDSQVTMMFWYRQQPGQSLTLIATANQGSEATYESGFVIDKFPISRPNLTFSTLTVSNMSPEDSSIYLCSAGGQGSNTEAFFGQGTRLTVV.

This clonotype came up many times. The rearrangement links TRBV11-2 to TRBJ2-6; D not certain. Germline assignment: CDR1 SGHAT and CDR2 FQNNGV. The V end was cut by 2 bases, the J end by 2 bases, with 4 bases between. CDR3 length: 14 amino acids. The CDR3 sequence: CASSLRAGANVLTF. CDR3 nucleotide sequence: TGTGCCAGCAGCTTAAGGGCTGGGGCCAACGTCCTGACTTTC.

The sample holds many counts of this clonotype. V and J are TRBV5-4 and TRBJ1-1; a weak D match, TRBD1 (6 bases). V dropped 0 bases and J dropped 1 base, with 10 bases sitting between them. Germline lookup yields CDR1 SGHNT and CDR2 YYREEE (reference sequence). This CDR3 region has 15 residues. CDR3 sequence (DNA): TGTGCCAGCAGCTTGGCCGGGACAAGGAACACTGAAGCTTTCTTT. As protein: CASSLAGTRNTEAFF.

This clonotype was counted a few times. The rearrangement uses TRBV2 and TRBJ2-5; D is unresolved. V gave up 7 bases and J gave up 2 bases, with 5 bases separating them. This CDR3 is 11 amino acids long. Per the germline V gene, CDR1 is SNHLY and CDR2 is FYNNEI. The CDR3 protein is CASTPQETQYF. The CDR3 nucleotides are TGTGCCAGCACCCCTCAAGAGACCCAGTACTTC.

This chain uses TRBV29-1 with TRBJ1-4; 9 bases line up with TRBD1. CDR1 and CDR2 from the germline V gene are SQVTM and ANQGSEA. V trimming: 0 bases; J trimming: 6 bases; junction bases outside the gene matches: 5. The CDR3 runs 15 residues. The CDR3 loop is CSVEEKQGADEKLFF. The CDR3 DNA follows: TGCAGCGTTGAAGAAAAACAGGGGGCAGATGAAAAACTGTTTTTT.

This clonotype has at least ten counts. The chain uses TRBV7-9 and TRBJ2-7; TRBD2 matches at 11 bases. The CDR3 is 18 residues long. Germline CDR1 reads SEHNR; CDR2 reads FQNEAQ (reference sequence). J gave up 4 bases and V 5 bases, and 16 bases lay outside the gene matches. The CDR3 DNA reads as TGTGCCAGCAGCCCCACCGGGACTAGCGGCGGTATCGGATACGAGCAGTACTTC. Residues: CASSPTGTSGGIGYEQYF.